The 32 T cell receptor beta chains below were found in one sample sequenced in a study of T cell clonality in common variable immunodeficiency. Clones were sequenced by immunoSEQ multiplex PCR, and TCRdb holds only the in-frame ones, with some missing. The sample contains approximately 40,000 clones, none of them singletons. The sequencing input was peripheral blood mononuclear cells. Receptor source: a person between 18 and 69 years old in good health.

This clone showed up many times. This CDR3 is CASSPSRGVVEKLFF. The sequenced CDR3 bases are TGTGCCAGCAGTCCGAGTCGGGGAGTGGTAGAAAAA. The gene calls are TRBV6-2 or TRBV6-3 and TRBJ1-4; D remains ambiguous. The CDR3 extends 3 residues past the end of the read, so its final part is completed from the germline J gene. Between the trimmed V and J ends, which lost 5 bases and 8 bases, there was a span of 18 bases. CDR1 MNHEY and CDR2 SVGEGT come from the germline V gene. The CDR3 totals 15 residues.

This clone has a count of ten or more. CDR3 protein: CSARPRGRSTGYEQYF. The CDR3 bases that were read are TGCAGTGCTAGACCCAGGGGGCGAAGCACGGGGTACGAG. The rearrangement joins TRBV20-1 to TRBJ2-7; 8 bases agree with TRBD1. The read finishes 3 residues shy of the CDR3 end, and the germline J gene is used to complete it. The J segment lost 4 bases and the V segment lost 2 bases, leaving 13 bases of the junction unmatched. The length of the CDR3 is 16 residues. Germline V gene data show CDR1 as DFQATT and CDR2 as SNEGSKA (reference sequence).

This clone occurred many times. The read ends 3 residues shy of where the CDR3 ends; the end is completed using the germline J gene. This chain connects TRBV20-1 to TRBJ1-1, with D possibly matching TRBD1 (5 bases). The CDR3 runs 15 residues. Germline V gene lookup returns CDR1 DFQATT and CDR2 SNEGSKA (reference sequence). The V and J ends lost 5 bases and 2 bases respectively, with 18 bases between them. The CDR3 DNA, read in part, is TGCAGTGCTTATCCGGGACTGACATTCAACACTGAA. It specifies CSAYPGLTFNTE. The whole CDR3 sequence is CSAYPGLTFNTEAFF.

This clone was recorded many times. The read terminates 3 residues before the CDR3 end, so the remaining end is supplied by the germline J gene. V gene TRBV11-2 combines with J gene TRBJ1-5; TRBD1 agrees at 7 bases. Losses at the gene ends were 5 bases for V and 4 bases for J; bases not matched to a gene: 5. Germline-derived CDR1 and CDR2 are SGHAT and FQNNGV. The CDR3 has 14 residues. Incomplete CDR3 DNA: TGTGCCAGCAGCCCCGACAGGGATAATCAGCCC. Encoded protein: CASSPDRDNQP. The whole CDR3 reads CASSPDRDNQPQHF.

This clone came up many times. The sequence runs out 3 residues before the end of the CDR3; the remainder is reconstructed from the germline J gene. The chain combines TRBV9 with TRBJ2-3, with TRBD1 matching 8 bases. This CDR3 has 12 amino acids. Looked up from germline, CDR1 is SGDLS and CDR2 is YYNGEE. After removal of 3 bases from V and 7 bases from J, the junction contained 1 base not matched to a gene. The sequenced CDR3 bases are TGTGCCAGCAGCGGGACAGGGAATACG. The encoded protein is CASSGTGNT. The entire CDR3 protein is CASSGTGNTQYF.

Concerning this clone: The read gets to within 3 residues of the CDR3 end, and the germline J gene fills in the rest. This chain links TRBV6-4 with TRBJ2-2, with 9 bases fitting TRBD1. CDR1 is MRHNA, CDR2 SNTAGT, per germline. The CDR3 has 18 amino acids. The sequenced CDR3 bases are TGTGCCAGCAGTGACTCGGGACAGGGTACCTCTGGGGCCAACGTG. Amino acids: CASSDSGQGTSGANV. The full CDR3 reads CASSDSGQGTSGANVLFF.

This clone appeared many times. The read falls 3 residues short of the CDR3 end, and the missing part is taken from the germline J gene. The rearrangement links TRBV5-1 to TRBJ2-1; 7 bases fit TRBD2. The CDR3 has 14 residues. The junction had 6 bases not matched to a gene; V was cut back by 2 bases and J by 7 bases. Germline CDR1 SGHRS, CDR2 YFSETQ. The sequenced part of the CDR3 DNA is TGCGCCAGCAGCTTAACCGGGACTATTAATGAG. This gives the protein CASSLTGTINE. The complete CDR3 sequence is CASSLTGTINEQFF.

This clone was recorded at least ten times. The read halts 3 residues ahead of the CDR3 end, with the missing end drawn from the germline J gene. The J gene is TRBJ2-1, the V gene TRBV9; 8 nucleotides align to TRBD2. CDR1 and CDR2 (germline): SGDLS, YYNGEE. This CDR3 is built from 13 residues. V was clipped by 4 bases and J by 8 bases; unmatched bases: 5. CDR3 DNA, as far as it was read: TGTGCCAGCAGCCTCGGGACTAGGGATGAG. This encodes CASSLGTRDE. The entire CDR3 protein is CASSLGTRDEQFF.

This clone was counted at least ten times. The read is 3 residues too short to cover the CDR3 end, so that end is filled in from the germline J gene. The J gene is TRBJ1-2, the V gene TRBV19, with 7 bases lining up with TRBD1. This CDR3 spans 14 amino acids. Per the germline V gene, CDR1 is LNHDA and CDR2 is SQIVND (reference sequence). CDR3 sequence reads: CASSTPGQRSGYTF. Incomplete CDR3 DNA: TGTGCCAGTAGTACTCCGGGACAGAGGAGCGGC.

Points on this clone: The read stops 3 residues short of the end of the CDR3; the missing end is completed from the germline J gene. This chain connects TRBV18 to TRBJ2-4; D possibly uses TRBD1 or TRBD2 (7 bases each). CDR1 and CDR2 (germline): KGHSH, LQKENI. CDR3 length: 14 amino acids. This chain's CDR3 is CASSPLTGREVQYF. CDR3 bases read: TGTGCCAGCTCACCATTGACAGGGAGGGAGGTT. The variable domain in full, completed from reference TRBV18 and TRBJ2-4, reads NAGVMQNPRHLVRRRGQEARLRCSPMKGHSHVYWYRQLPEEGLKFMVYLQKENIIDESGMPKERFSAEFPKEGPSILRIQQVVRGDSAAYFCASSPLTGREVQYFGAGTRLSVL.

In this sample, this clone turned up many times. The read terminates 3 residues before the CDR3 end, so the remaining end is supplied by the germline J gene. This chain links TRBV4-2 with TRBJ2-7, with 7 bases fitting TRBD1. Germline CDR1 is LGHNA and CDR2 is YNFKEQ. J lost 4 bases, V lost 1 base, and 4 bases had no gene match. The CDR3 runs 14 residues. Incomplete CDR3 DNA: TGTGCCAGCAGCCAAGGAGGGGGCGGGTACGAG. Its translation: CASSQGGGGYE. The full CDR3 sequence reads CASSQGGGGYEQYF.

The sample holds many counts of this clone. Sequencing ends 3 residues short of the CDR3 end; the germline J gene provides the rest. The chain joins TRBV9 to TRBJ2-7, with TRBD1 identical over 7 bases. The CDR3 is made up of 14 amino acids. J lost 5 bases, V lost 4 bases, and 9 bases had no gene match. Germline values: CDR1 SGDLS, CDR2 YYNGEE. The CDR3: CASSLTTGVHEQYF. CDR3 DNA (partial): TGTGCCAGCAGCCTAACAACAGGGGTCCACGAG.

This clone was observed at least ten times. Read sequence stops 3 residues before the CDR3 end, and the germline J gene provides the missing end. This chain links TRBV4-2 with TRBJ1-4, with D perhaps TRBD1 (6 bases). V was pared by 6 bases and J by 5 bases, with 10 bases between. This CDR3 contains 13 residues. Germline CDR1 and CDR2: LGHNA and YNFKEQ. CDR3 bases read: TGTGCCAGCAGACAGGGCGCGAATGAAAAA. This codes for CASRQGANEK. The entire CDR3 protein reads CASRQGANEKLFF.

This clone was detected many times. The observed sequence ends 3 residues before the CDR3 terminus, with the missing tail filled in from the germline J gene. V usage is TRBV29-1 and J usage is TRBJ1-2; TRBD1 is a possible D gene (5 bases). The CDR3 sequence is 13 residues long. Germline V gene lookup returns CDR1 SQVTM and CDR2 ANQGSEA. Incomplete CDR3 DNA: TGCAGCGTTCAGAAGCGGGGGACGAGCGGC. As protein: CSVQKRGTSG. The whole CDR3 protein is CSVQKRGTSGYTF. Supplemented by reference TRBV29-1 and TRBJ1-2, the full variable domain reads SAVISQKPSRDICQRGTSLTIQCQVDSQVTMMFWYRQQPGQSLTLIATANQGSEATYESGFVIDKFPISRPNLTFSTLTVSNMSPEDSSIYLCSVQKRGTSGYTFGSGTRLTVV.

The table lists this clone with many counts. The CDR3 protein is CASSLGTGLNTEAFF. The CDR3 DNA, read in part, is TGCGCCAGCAGCTTGGGGACAGGGTTGAACACTGAA. The rearrangement joins TRBV5-1 to TRBJ1-1; TRBD1 matches 8 bases. The CDR3 extends 3 residues past the end of the read, so its final part is completed from the germline J gene. Germline trimming cut 0 bases from V and 0 bases from J; bases unmatched to any gene: 1. CDR3 length: 15 amino acids. Germline CDR1 SGHRS, CDR2 YFSETQ.

This clone was observed many times. The read finishes 3 residues shy of the CDR3 end, and the germline J gene is used to complete it. The chain is built from TRBV5-1 and TRBJ1-3; D gene ambiguous. CDR1 is SGHRS, CDR2 YFSETQ, per germline. This CDR3 is 14 amino acids long. V was pared by 1 base and J by 0 bases, with 5 bases between. CDR3 sequence: CASSLTSSGNTIYF. Partial CDR3 DNA: TGCGCCAGCAGCTTGACCAGCTCTGGAAACACC.

This clone came up a few times. Read sequence stops 3 residues before the CDR3 end, and the germline J gene provides the missing end. The chain joins TRBV5-1 to TRBJ2-1; 8 bases align to TRBD2. The CDR3 consists of 14 residues. Looked up from germline, CDR1 is SGHRS and CDR2 is YFSETQ. The V and J ends lost 3 bases and 8 bases, in that order; junction bases with no gene match: 7. The sequenced part of the CDR3 DNA is TGCGCCAGCAGCTCCGGGACTAGATCTTATGAG. Encoded protein: CASSSGTRSYE. The full CDR3 sequence reads CASSSGTRSYEQFF.

This clone was recorded at least ten times. The read falls 3 residues short of the CDR3 end, and the missing part is taken from the germline J gene. The chain is built from TRBV27 and TRBJ2-4, with D possibly TRBD2 on 6 matching bases. This CDR3 comprises 13 residues. With 6 bases removed from V and 9 bases from J, the gap between germline ends came to 15 bases. Per germline, CDR1 MNHEY and CDR2 SMNVEV (reference sequence). The CDR3 spells CASRPTSGSIQYF. The covered CDR3 bases are TGTGCCAGCAGGCCGACTAGTGGAAGCATT.

This clone was detected ten times or more. The missing CDR3 end, 3 residues past where the read stops, is filled in from the germline J gene. The chain has TRBV6-1 and TRBJ1-6; D is ambiguous. This CDR3 has 13 amino acids. Germline values: CDR1 MNHNS, CDR2 SASEGT. Trimming cost V 2 bases and J 5 bases, with 4 bases left between them. CDR3 bases read: TGTGCCAGCAGTGAAAACAATAATTCACCC. The encoded protein is CASSENNNSP. The complete CDR3 sequence is CASSENNNSPLHF.

In its sample, this clone was seen many times. The read gets to within 3 residues of the CDR3 end, and the germline J gene fills in the rest. V is TRBV20-1 and J is TRBJ1-5; D gene uncertain. The CDR3 is 15 residues long. Trimming left V 0 bases short and J 6 bases short, with 15 bases between. Germline lookup yields CDR1 DFQATT and CDR2 SNEGSKA (reference sequence). The CDR3 protein is CSARDLKGSGQPQHF. The CDR3 bases that were read are TGCAGTGCTAGAGATCTTAAAGGGTCAGGTCAGCCC.

This clone has at least ten counts. The read terminates 3 residues ahead of where the CDR3 ends, so the germline J gene completes it. The V gene is TRBV6-2 or TRBV6-3, the J gene TRBJ2-2; D is uncertain. There are 11 residues in the CDR3. Trimming left V 2 bases short and J 8 bases short, with 3 bases between. Germline CDR1 and CDR2: MNHEY and SVGEGT. CDR3 sequence: CASSYPGELFF. Incomplete CDR3 DNA: TGTGCCAGCAGTTACCCGGGGGAG.

As to this clone: The read ends 3 residues before the CDR3 terminus; that terminus is restored from the germline J gene. The V call is TRBV7-9, the J call TRBJ1-4, with 10 bases identical to TRBD1. With 5 bases clipped from V and 5 bases from J, the junction kept 5 bases outside the gene matches. This CDR3 is built from 15 residues. Germline V CDR1 and CDR2: SEHNR, FQNEAQ (reference sequence). Incomplete CDR3 DNA: TGTGCCAGCAGCCCTCCGGGACAGGGGAATGAAAAA. This translates into CASSPPGQGNEK. The full CDR3 protein is CASSPPGQGNEKLFF.

This clone was picked up many times. The read is 3 residues too short to cover the CDR3 end, so that end is filled in from the germline J gene. The rearrangement links TRBV5-1 to TRBJ2-5; the match to TRBD1 covers 9 bases. In germline, CDR1 is SGHRS, CDR2 YFSETQ. Germline trimming cut 3 bases from V and 4 bases from J; bases unmatched to any gene: 4. The CDR3 covers 14 residues. This chain's CDR3 is CASSSQGAGETQYF. The CDR3 bases that were read are TGCGCCAGCAGCTCACAGGGGGCGGGAGAGACC.

This clone has a count of ten or more. The read finishes 3 residues shy of the CDR3 end, and the germline J gene is used to complete it. The J gene is TRBJ1-6, the V gene TRBV19, with TRBD1 matching over 9 bases. Germline values: CDR1 LNHDA, CDR2 SQIVND (reference sequence). This CDR3 spans 13 amino acids. Trimming at V came to 7 bases and at J to 9 bases, leaving 4 bases not matched to a gene. The covered CDR3 bases are TGTGCCAGTAACGGACAGGGGAGTTCACCC. It encodes CASNGQGSSP. The full CDR3 is CASNGQGSSPLHF.

This clone was detected many times. The sequenced part of the CDR3 DNA is TGCAGTGCTAGAGACCCGGGCAGGGAGGCAAGTGGC. Its translation is CSARDPGREASG. The entire CDR3 sequence reads CSARDPGREASGYTF. The rearrangement joins TRBV20-1 to TRBJ1-2, with a tentative D call TRBD1 (5 bases). The CDR3 goes on 3 residues after the read ends, and that part is filled in from the germline J gene. Per germline, CDR1 DFQATT and CDR2 SNEGSKA (reference sequence). Trimming took off 0 bases at V and 7 bases at J, with 18 bases between the two ends. CDR3 size: 15 residues.

This clone was observed many times. Read sequence stops 3 residues before the CDR3 end, and the germline J gene provides the missing end. The rearrangement links TRBV7-9 to TRBJ1-2, with D perhaps TRBD1 (5 bases). Germline values: CDR1 SEHNR, CDR2 FQNEAQ (reference sequence). This CDR3 is built from 13 residues. The CDR3 DNA, read in part, is TGTGCCAGCAGCTCCACAAGACTCGGGGGT. It specifies CASSSTRLGG. The CDR3, in full, reads CASSSTRLGGYTF.

This clone appeared many times. The CDR3 loop is CASSIDPGLAGGNEQFF. CDR3 DNA (partial): TGTGCCAGTAGTATAGATCCAGGTCTAGCGGGAGGCAATGAG. V is TRBV19 and J is TRBJ2-1, with TRBD2 identical over 11 bases. The CDR3 end lies 3 residues beyond the end of the read and is filled in from the germline J gene. V lost 0 bases, J lost 6 bases, and 7 bases stayed unmatched. Germline loops: CDR1 LNHDA, CDR2 SQIVND (reference sequence). This CDR3 is built from 17 residues. The full variable domain, with the rest looked up from reference TRBV19 and TRBJ2-1, is DGGITQSPKYLFRKEGQNVTLSCEQNLNHDAMYWYRQDPGQGLRLIYYSQIVNDFQKGDIAEGYSVSREKKESFPLTVTSAQKNPTAFYLCASSIDPGLAGGNEQFFGPGTRLTVL.

This clone was counted ten times or more. CDR3 in amino acids: CASSLVSGRYNEQFF. The CDR3 DNA, read in part, is TGTGCCAGCAGCTTGGTTAGCGGGCGCTACAATGAG. V and J are TRBV5-6 and TRBJ2-1; 7 bases line up with TRBD2. The read ends 3 residues before the CDR3 terminus; that terminus is restored from the germline J gene. With 0 bases clipped from V and 3 bases from J, the junction kept 3 bases outside the gene matches. Germline-derived CDR1 and CDR2 are SGHDT and YYEEEE. There are 15 residues in the CDR3.

This clone showed up many times. From the germline J gene comes the end of the CDR3, since the read stops 3 residues before it. V gene TRBV18 combines with J gene TRBJ2-3; 11 bases align to TRBD1. CDR1 and CDR2 from the germline V gene are KGHSH and LQKENI. The ends lost 5 bases at V and 5 bases at J; junction bases unmatched: 6. The CDR3 loop spans 15 amino acids. CDR3 amino acids: CASSGGTGGRDTQYF. CDR3 DNA (partial): TGTGCCAGCTCAGGAGGGACAGGGGGTAGAGATACG.

In its sample, this clone was seen many times. The read is 3 residues too short to cover the CDR3 end, so that end is filled in from the germline J gene. The chain couples TRBV23-1 to TRBJ1-2; 7 bases match TRBD1. TRBV23-1 counts as an open reading frame of uncertain function. J was trimmed by 5 bases and V by 4 bases; bases with no gene match: 10. The CDR3 totals 15 residues. The DNA read from the CDR3 is TGCGCCAGCAGTCTCACGGCCAGGGGGAAGTATGGC. It translates to CASSLTARGKYG. The full CDR3 is CASSLTARGKYGYTF.

This clone was seen ten or more times. The read is 3 residues too short to cover the CDR3 end, so that end is filled in from the germline J gene. The chain joins TRBV7-8 to TRBJ2-3; TRBD2 matches 16 bases. Germline CDR1 SGHVS, CDR2 FQNEAQ. V was clipped by 5 bases and J by 4 bases; unmatched bases: 9. The CDR3 totals 18 residues. The CDR3 DNA, read in part, is TGTGCCAGCAGCCCTTGGGCGGGACTAGCGGGGGGGCCAGATACG. It codes for CASSPWAGLAGGPDT. The whole CDR3 region reads CASSPWAGLAGGPDTQYF.

This clone was observed many times. The read finishes 3 residues shy of the CDR3 end, and the germline J gene is used to complete it. The chain carries TRBV5-4 and TRBJ2-1; 9 nucleotides align to TRBD2. The V and J ends lost 3 bases and 6 bases, in that order; junction bases with no gene match: 7. CDR3 size: 15 residues. CDR1 is SGHNT and CDR2 is YYREEE in the germline V gene (reference sequence). CDR3 DNA, as far as it was read: TGTGCCAGCAGCTGGGGGCGGGGGGGCTTCAATGAG. It yields the protein CASSWGRGGFNE. In full, the CDR3 is CASSWGRGGFNEQFF. The variable domain in full, with the rest retrieved from reference TRBV5-4 and TRBJ2-1, is ETGVTQSPTHLIKTRGQQVTLRCSSQSGHNTVSWYQQALGQGPQFIFQYYREEENGRGNFPPRFSGLQFPNYSSELNVNALELDDSALYLCASSWGRGGFNEQFFGPGTRLTVL.